This T cell receptor (beta chain) was sequenced in a study of technical replicates of blood from a handful of donors. The length of the CDR3 is 12 residues. The ends were cut back, 5 bases at V and 10 bases at J, with 11 bases in the middle. The germline V gene encodes CDR1 SEHNR and CDR2 FQNEAQ (reference sequence). Repertoires were generated with immunoSEQ multiplex PCR, while TCRdb's copy carries only in-frame clones and drops some. The data contain approximately 12,000 clones, 90% to 95% of them singletons. V usage is TRBV7-9 and J usage is TRBJ1-4; the D is unclear. The sequence was obtained from a human donor in good health. The sample comprised PBMCs. The CDR3 region is CASSPARGKLFF. The CDR3 DNA follows: TGTGCCAGCAGCCCGGCACGGGGAAAACTGTTTTTT. Using reference TRBV7-9 and TRBJ1-4 for the parts outside the CDR3, the full variable domain is DTGVSQNPRHKITKRGQNVTFRCDPISEHNRLYWYRQTLGQGPEFLTYFQNEAQLEKSRLLSDRFSAERPKGSFSTLEIQRTEQGDSAMYLCASSPARGKLFFGSGTQLSVL.